This T cell receptor (beta chain) was documented in a study of monozygotic twins with cystic fibrosis. Overall study findings and caveats: Nucleotide-identical clonotype sharing was significantly higher within monozygotic CF twin pairs than between unrelated CF individuals. No link emerged between shared CDR3 counts and age, concordance or severity. Clonality was generally low (median around 0.009), higher in the most severe patients.

The table lists this clone with a few counts. The antigen is undetermined. The CDR3 is 16 amino acids. Unmatched junction bases numbered 9, after V lost 5 bases and J lost 2 bases. Per germline, CDR1 KGHSH and CDR2 LQKENI. Profiled with immunoSEQ multiplex PCR; TCRdb holds only in-frame clones, not every one. The sample shows approximately 34,000 clones, about 87% of them seen only once. This chain uses TRBV18 with TRBJ2-3, with 8 bases matching TRBD2. Sequences were obtained from blood. The TCR was taken from a girl aged 2-10 years with cystic fibrosis. The DNA for the CDR3 is TGTGCCAGCTCAACCCTGACTAGCGCCTACACAGATACGCAGTATTTT. Translation: CASSTLTSAYTDTQYF.